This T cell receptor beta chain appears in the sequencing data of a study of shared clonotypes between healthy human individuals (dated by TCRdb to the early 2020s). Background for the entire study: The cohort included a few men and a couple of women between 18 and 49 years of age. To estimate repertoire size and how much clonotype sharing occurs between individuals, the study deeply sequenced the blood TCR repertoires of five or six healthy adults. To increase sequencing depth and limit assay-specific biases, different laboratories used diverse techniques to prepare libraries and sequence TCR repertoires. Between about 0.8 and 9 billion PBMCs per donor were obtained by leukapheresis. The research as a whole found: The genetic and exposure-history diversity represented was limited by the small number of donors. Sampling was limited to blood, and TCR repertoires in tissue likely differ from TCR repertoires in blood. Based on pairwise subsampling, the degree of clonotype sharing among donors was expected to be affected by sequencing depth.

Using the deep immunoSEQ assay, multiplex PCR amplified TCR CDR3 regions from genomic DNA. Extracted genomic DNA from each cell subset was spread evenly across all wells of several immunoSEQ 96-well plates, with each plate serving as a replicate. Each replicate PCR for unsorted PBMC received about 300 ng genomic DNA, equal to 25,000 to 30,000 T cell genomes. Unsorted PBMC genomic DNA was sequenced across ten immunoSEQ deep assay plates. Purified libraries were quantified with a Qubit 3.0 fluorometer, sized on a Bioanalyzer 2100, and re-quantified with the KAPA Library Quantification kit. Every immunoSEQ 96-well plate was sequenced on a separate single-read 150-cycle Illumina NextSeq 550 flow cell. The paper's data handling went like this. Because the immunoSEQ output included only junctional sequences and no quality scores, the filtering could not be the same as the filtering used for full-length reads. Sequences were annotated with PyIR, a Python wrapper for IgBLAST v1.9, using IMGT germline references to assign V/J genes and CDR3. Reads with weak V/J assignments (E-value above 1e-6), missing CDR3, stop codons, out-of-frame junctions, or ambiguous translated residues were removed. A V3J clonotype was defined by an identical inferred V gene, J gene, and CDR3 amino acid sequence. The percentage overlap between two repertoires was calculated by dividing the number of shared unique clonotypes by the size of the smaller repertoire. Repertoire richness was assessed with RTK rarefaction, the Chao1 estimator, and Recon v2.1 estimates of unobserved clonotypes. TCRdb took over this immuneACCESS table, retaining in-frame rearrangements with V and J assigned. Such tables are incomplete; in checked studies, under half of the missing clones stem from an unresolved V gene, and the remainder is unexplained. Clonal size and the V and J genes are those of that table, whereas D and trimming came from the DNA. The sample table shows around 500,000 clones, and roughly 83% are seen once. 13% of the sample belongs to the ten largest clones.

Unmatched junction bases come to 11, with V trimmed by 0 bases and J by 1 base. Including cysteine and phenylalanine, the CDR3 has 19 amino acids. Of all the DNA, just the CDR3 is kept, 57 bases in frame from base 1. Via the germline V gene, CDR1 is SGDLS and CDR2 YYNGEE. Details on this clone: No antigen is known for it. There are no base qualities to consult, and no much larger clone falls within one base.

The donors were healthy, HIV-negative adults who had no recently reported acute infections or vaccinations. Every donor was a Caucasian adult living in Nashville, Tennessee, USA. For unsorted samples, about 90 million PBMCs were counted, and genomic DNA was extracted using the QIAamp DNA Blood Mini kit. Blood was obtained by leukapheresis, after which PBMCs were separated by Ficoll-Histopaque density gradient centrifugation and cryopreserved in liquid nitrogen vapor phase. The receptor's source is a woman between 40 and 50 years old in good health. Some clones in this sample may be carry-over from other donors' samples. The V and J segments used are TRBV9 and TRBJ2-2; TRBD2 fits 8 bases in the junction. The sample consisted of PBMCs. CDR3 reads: CASSVAPGRGLKNTGELFF. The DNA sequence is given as TGTGCCAGCAGCGTAGCCCCCGGGAGGGGCCTCAAGAACACCGGGGAGCTGTTTTTT.